This TCR beta chain derives from a study of graft-versus-host responses after intestinal transplantation. Study outcomes and limitations: Early post-transplant declines in HvG were associated with peak levels of circulating GvH clones.

Germline CDR1 and CDR2: LGHNA and YNFKEQ. The CDR3 loop spans 14 amino acids. The trim removed 1 base at V and 3 bases at J, leaving 2 bases unmatched. With regard to this clone: Its specificity is not known.

Here immunoSEQ multiplex PCR was the method, and the copy in TCRdb shows in-frame clones only, minus some. Here the sample spans roughly 93,000 clones, approximately 95% being singletons. This TCR was sampled from a human donor who received an intestinal transplant. This material consisted of unstimulated CD8+ T cells sorted from spleen or lymph node cells, taken before intestinal transplant. The chain uses TRBV4-2 and TRBJ2-5, with 7 bases identical to TRBD1. This CDR3 is CASSQAGTEETQYF. In DNA, the CDR3 is TGTGCCAGCAGCCAAGCCGGGACAGAAGAGACCCAGTACTTC.